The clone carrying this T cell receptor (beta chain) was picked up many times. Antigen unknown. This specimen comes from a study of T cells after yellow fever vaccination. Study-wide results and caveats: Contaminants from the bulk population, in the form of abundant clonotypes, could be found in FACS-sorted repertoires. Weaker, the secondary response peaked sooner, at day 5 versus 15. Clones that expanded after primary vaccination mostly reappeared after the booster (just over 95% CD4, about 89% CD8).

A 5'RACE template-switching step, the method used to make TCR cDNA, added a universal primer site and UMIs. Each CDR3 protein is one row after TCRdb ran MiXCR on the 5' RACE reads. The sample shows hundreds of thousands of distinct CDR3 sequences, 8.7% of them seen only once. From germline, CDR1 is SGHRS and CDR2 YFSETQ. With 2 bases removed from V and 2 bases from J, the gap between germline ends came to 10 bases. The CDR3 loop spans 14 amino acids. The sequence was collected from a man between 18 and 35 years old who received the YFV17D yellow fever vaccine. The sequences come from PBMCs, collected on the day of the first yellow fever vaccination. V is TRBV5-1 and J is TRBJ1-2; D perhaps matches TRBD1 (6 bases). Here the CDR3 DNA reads TGCGCCAGCAGCTTTACCGGGACAAACTATGGCTACACCTTC. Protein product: CASSFTGTNYGYTF.